This T cell receptor (beta chain) was sequenced during a study of follicular helper T cells after annual influenza vaccination. For the study at large: For some subjects, blood spans the 2013-2014, 2014-2015 and 2015-2016 annual vaccinations.

Time point reported: 2015-2016 season, pre-vaccination. The CDR3 is 18 amino acids. Trimming cost V 1 base and J 8 bases; bases outside gene matches: 11. In germline, CDR1 is SGHTA, CDR2 FQGTGA. Clones were sequenced by immunoSEQ multiplex PCR, and TCRdb holds only the in-frame ones, with some missing. The table records about 5,600 clones, roughly four fifths of them present only once. This sample comprised CXCR5- memory CD4+ T cells sorted from blood, obtained on the day of influenza vaccination. This chain links TRBV7-3 with TRBJ2-1; 13 nucleotides agree with TRBD2. This clonotype was sampled from an adult who received the influenza vaccine. The CDR3 loop is CASSLRTRLAGGLDEQFF. The CDR3 DNA follows: TGTGCCAGCAGCTTAAGGACGCGACTAGCGGGGGGACTAGATGAGCAGTTCTTC.